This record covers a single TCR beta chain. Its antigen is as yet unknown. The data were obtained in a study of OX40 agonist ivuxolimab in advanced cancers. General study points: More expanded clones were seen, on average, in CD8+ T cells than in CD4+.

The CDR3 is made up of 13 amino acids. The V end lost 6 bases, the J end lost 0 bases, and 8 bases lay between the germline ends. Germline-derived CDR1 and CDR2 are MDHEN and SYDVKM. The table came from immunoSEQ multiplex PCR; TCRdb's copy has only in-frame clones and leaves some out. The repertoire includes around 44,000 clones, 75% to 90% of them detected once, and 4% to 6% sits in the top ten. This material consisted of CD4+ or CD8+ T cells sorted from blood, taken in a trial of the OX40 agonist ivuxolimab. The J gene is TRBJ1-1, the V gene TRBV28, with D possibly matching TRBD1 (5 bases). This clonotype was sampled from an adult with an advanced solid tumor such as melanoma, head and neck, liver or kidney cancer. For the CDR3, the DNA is TGTGCCAGCAGGACAGCTTTGAACACTGAAGCTTTCTTT. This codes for CASRTALNTEAFF.